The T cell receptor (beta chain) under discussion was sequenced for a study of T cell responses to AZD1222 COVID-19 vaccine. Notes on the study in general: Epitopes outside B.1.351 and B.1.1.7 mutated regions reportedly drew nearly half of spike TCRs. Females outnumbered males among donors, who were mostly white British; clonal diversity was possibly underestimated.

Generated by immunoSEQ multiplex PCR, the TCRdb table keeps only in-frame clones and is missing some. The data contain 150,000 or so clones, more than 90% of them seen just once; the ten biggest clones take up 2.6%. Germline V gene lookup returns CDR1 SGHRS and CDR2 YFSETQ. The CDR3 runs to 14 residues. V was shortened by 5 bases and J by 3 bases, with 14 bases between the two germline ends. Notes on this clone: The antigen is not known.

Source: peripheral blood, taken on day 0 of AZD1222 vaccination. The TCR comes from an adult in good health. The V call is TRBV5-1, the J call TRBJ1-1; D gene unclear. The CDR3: CASRALSGHTEAFF. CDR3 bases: TGCGCCAGCAGAGCCCTTAGCGGCCACACTGAAGCTTTCTTT. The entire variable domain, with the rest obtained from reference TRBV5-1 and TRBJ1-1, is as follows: KAGVTQTPRYLIKTRGQQVTLSCSPISGHRSVSWYQQTPGQGLQFLFEYFSETQRNKGNFPGRFSGRQFSNSRSEMNVSTLELGDSALYLCASRALSGHTEAFFGQGTRLTVV.